This entry lists 27 T cell receptor beta chains sequenced from one sample in a study of control samples from healthy donors and cancer patients. TCRdb's copy holds only in-frame clones and misses some; the assay was immunoSEQ multiplex PCR. The sample has some 130,000 clones, roughly 92% seen once. What was sequenced was blood. Every receptor here comes from a man aged 18 to 29 in good health.

The DNA of the CDR3 is TGCGCCAGCAGCTTGTTTTCTAGCGGGGGGGAGCAGTTCTTC. It yields the protein CASSLFSSGGEQFF. V and J are TRBV5-1 and TRBJ2-1, with 11 bases lining up with TRBD2. CDR3 length equals 14 residues. V lost 1 base and J lost 10; bases outside the gene matches: 4. CDR1 and CDR2 from the germline V gene are SGHRS and YFSETQ. Supplemented by reference TRBV5-1 and TRBJ2-1, the full variable domain reads KAGVTQTPRYLIKTRGQQVTLSCSPISGHRSVSWYQQTPGQGLQFLFEYFSETQRNKGNFPGRFSGRQFSNSRSEMNVSTLELGDSALYLCASSLFSSGGEQFFGPGTRLTVL.

The chain couples TRBV9 to TRBJ1-4; possible D gene TRBD1, 6 bases. Germline loops: CDR1 SGDLS, CDR2 YYNGEE. V lost 0 bases and J lost 0, with 12 bases in between. The CDR3 sequence is 17 residues long. Here the CDR3 reads CASSVASGDTTNEKLFF. DNA for the CDR3: TGTGCCAGCAGCGTAGCGTCAGGGGATACAACTAATGAAAAACTGTTTTTT.

The chain is built from TRBV24-1 and TRBJ2-2; 10 bases are shared with TRBD2. Germline loops: CDR1 KGHDR, CDR2 SFDVKD. Unmatched junction bases numbered 6, after V lost 0 bases and J lost 0 bases. The CDR3 totals 19 residues. The CDR3 protein is CATSDLPSGGLTNTGELFF. The CDR3 nucleotides read TGTGCCACCAGTGATTTGCCTAGCGGGGGCCTAACGAACACCGGGGAGCTGTTTTTT.

The chain links TRBV16 to TRBJ1-4, with a tentative D call TRBD1 (5 bases). Per the germline V gene, CDR1 is KGHSY and CDR2 is FQNENV. Between the trimmed V and J ends, which lost 6 bases and 8 bases, there was a span of 16 bases. The CDR3 is made up of 14 amino acids. The CDR3 DNA is TGTGCCAGCAGTCACCGGGACGGTACAGAAAAACTGTTTTTT. Encoded protein: CASSHRDGTEKLFF. Together with reference TRBV16 and TRBJ1-4, the CDR3 gives the full variable domain: GEEVAQTPKHLVRGEGQKAKLYCAPIKGHSYVFWYQQVLKNEFKFLISFQNENVFDETGMPKERFSAKCLPNSPCSLEIQATKLEDSAVYFCASSHRDGTEKLFFGSGTQLSVL.

This chain connects TRBV3-1 (or the pseudogene TRBV3-2) to TRBJ2-5; no clear D. The length of the CDR3 is 11 residues. Germline V gene lookup returns CDR1 LGHDT and CDR2 YNNKEL (reference sequence). V was shortened by 5 bases and J by 1 base, with 2 bases between the two germline ends. CDR3: CASSVQETQYF. CDR3 nucleotides: TGTGCCAGCAGCGTCCAAGAGACCCAGTACTTC.

V and J are TRBV2 and TRBJ1-1, with D uncertain. CDR3 length equals 16 residues. CDR1 SNHLY and CDR2 FYNNEI come from the germline V gene. Trimming cost V 7 bases and J 2 bases, with 20 bases left between them. The CDR3 loop reads CASTEGINTLNTEAFF. CDR3 nucleotides: TGTGCCAGCACAGAGGGTATCAACACCCTAAACACTGAAGCTTTCTTT. Using reference TRBV2 and TRBJ1-1 for the parts outside the CDR3, the full variable domain is EPEVTQTPSHQVTQMGQEVILRCVPISNHLYFYWYRQILGQKVEFLVSFYNNEISEKSEIFDDQFSVERPDGSNFTLKIRSTKLEDSAMYFCASTEGINTLNTEAFFGQGTRLTVV.

The genes are TRBV7-9 and TRBJ1-2; 7 bases map to TRBD1. The CDR3 runs to 18 residues. V was clipped by 3 bases and J by 3 bases; unmatched bases: 16. Germline CDR1 and CDR2: SEHNR and FQNEAQ (reference sequence). The CDR3 DNA follows: TGTGCCAGCAGCTTCTCCGGGCTTGGTAGGGGGCAATACTATGGCTACACCTTC. Translating gives CASSFSGLGRGQYYGYTF.

This chain connects TRBV30 to TRBJ2-3; D call uncertain. Germline-derived CDR1 and CDR2 are GTSNPN and SVGIG (reference sequence). The CDR3 has 10 amino acids. Deletions cut 7 bases from V and 8 bases from J, with 10 bases between. The CDR3 bases are TGTGCCTCCGATTCCCGTACGCAGTATTTT. Amino acids: CASDSRTQYF.

The V call is TRBV10-3, the J call TRBJ1-6; no clear D gene. CDR1 is ENHRY and CDR2 is SYGVKD in the germline V gene. The CDR3 has 13 amino acids. Trimming shortened V by 3 bases and J by 4 bases, and 4 bases separated the two germline ends. The DNA for the CDR3 is TGTGCCATCAGTGATAATTATAATTCACCCCTCCACTTT. Amino acids: CAISDNYNSPLHF.

The chain carries TRBV9 and TRBJ2-1; 10 nucleotides align to TRBD2. Germline assignment: CDR1 SGDLS and CDR2 YYNGEE. The CDR3 has 15 residues. V was pared by 0 bases and J by 6 bases, with 3 bases of the junction left unmatched. The CDR3 sequence is CASSVGLAGVNEQFF. The CDR3, as DNA: TGTGCCAGCAGCGTAGGGCTAGCGGGGGTCAATGAGCAGTTCTTC.

CDR3 coding DNA: TGCGCCAGCAGCGGTGGGACAGCCTCCCTCCAAGAGACCCAGTACTTC. Translated: CASSGGTASLQETQYF. V is TRBV5-1 and J is TRBJ2-5; TRBD1 matches at 7 bases. CDR3 length: 16 amino acids. Germline values: CDR1 SGHRS, CDR2 YFSETQ. V gave up 4 bases and J gave up 1 base; unmatched junction bases: 10. Full variable domain (missing parts from reference TRBV5-1 and TRBJ2-5): KAGVTQTPRYLIKTRGQQVTLSCSPISGHRSVSWYQQTPGQGLQFLFEYFSETQRNKGNFPGRFSGRQFSNSRSEMNVSTLELGDSALYLCASSGGTASLQETQYFGPGTRLLVL.

The chain has TRBV19 and TRBJ2-7; D is ambiguous. Trimming cost V 11 bases and J 0 bases, with 11 bases left between them. The CDR3 loop spans 12 amino acids. Germline V lookup: CDR1 LNHDA, CDR2 SQIVND (reference sequence). The CDR3 protein is CAGLTASYEQYF. The CDR3, as DNA: TGTGCCGGCCTTACGGCCTCCTACGAGCAGTACTTC. The full variable domain, its missing parts supplied by reference TRBV19 and TRBJ2-7, is DGGITQSPKYLFRKEGQNVTLSCEQNLNHDAMYWYRQDPGQGLRLIYYSQIVNDFQKGDIAEGYSVSREKKESFPLTVTSAQKNPTAFYLCAGLTASYEQYFGPGTRLTVT.

In this sample, this clone turned up once. The rearrangement joins TRBV6-5 to TRBJ2-5, with 9 bases that match TRBD1. CDR1 is MNHEY and CDR2 is SVGAGI in the germline V gene. This CDR3 has 14 amino acids. Trimming at V came to 9 bases and at J to 5 bases, leaving 10 bases not matched to a gene. The CDR3 nucleotides are TGTGCCAGTCAACGGGACAGGGTTTCGGAGACCCAGTACTTC. This codes for CASQRDRVSETQYF.

The chain employs TRBV3-1 (or the pseudogene TRBV3-2) and TRBJ2-5, with 8 bases identical to TRBD1. Germline trimming cut 3 bases from V and 1 base from J; bases unmatched to any gene: 13. The CDR3 runs to 18 residues. CDR1 and CDR2 (germline): LGHDT, YNNKEL (reference sequence). CDR3 sequence (DNA): TGTGCCAGCAGCCAGGACCTTTCCGACAGGGGCCTCCAAGAGACCCAGTACTTC. Translated: CASSQDLSDRGLQETQYF.

The V gene is TRBV30, the J gene TRBJ2-5; D remains unclear. The CDR3 runs 11 residues. The germline CDR1 and CDR2 sequences are GTSNPN and SVGIG (reference sequence). This CDR3 reads CARRAQETQYF. The CDR3 nucleotides are TGTGCTCGCCGGGCCCAAGAGACCCAGTACTTC.

The rearrangement uses TRBV9 and TRBJ2-2, with 7 positions matching TRBD2. The CDR3 has 17 residues. Germline CDR1 and CDR2: SGDLS and YYNGEE. J lost 0 bases, V lost 0 bases, and 5 bases had no gene match. DNA for the CDR3: TGTGCCAGCAGCGTAGATCGGCGGGGGACGAACACCGGGGAGCTGTTTTTT. Translated: CASSVDRRGTNTGELFF.

The rearrangement joins TRBV5-1 to TRBJ2-2; TRBD1 matches at 8 bases. Germline-derived CDR1 and CDR2 are SGHRS and YFSETQ. The CDR3 spans 15 residues. Losses at the gene ends were 4 bases for V and 6 bases for J; bases not matched to a gene: 8. For the CDR3, the DNA is TGCGCCAGCAGCGTGGACAGGGTGGGCTCCGGGGAGCTGTTTTTT. It translates to CASSVDRVGSGELFF.

The CDR3 bases are TGTGCCAGCAGTCCCAGGGTCTATGGCTACACCTTC. Its protein product is CASSPRVYGYTF. This chain connects TRBV6-5 to TRBJ1-2, with a tentative D call TRBD1 (5 bases). Trimming took off 5 bases at V and 4 bases at J, with 8 bases between the two ends. The CDR3 is 12 amino acids. The germline CDR1 and CDR2 sequences are MNHEY and SVGAGI.

The chain has TRBV5-1 and TRBJ1-3; no clear D. The V gene lost 6 bases and the J gene lost 1 base, with 14 bases spanning the gap. Germline CDR1 and CDR2: SGHRS and YFSETQ. The CDR3 extends over 15 amino acids. CDR3 nucleotides: TGCGCCAGCACCCAAGATCTTTGGTCTGGAAACACCATATATTTT. It translates to CASTQDLWSGNTIYF.

The chain joins TRBV7-9 to TRBJ1-1; D not certain. The CDR3 covers 16 residues. From germline, CDR1 is SEHNR and CDR2 FQNEAQ (reference sequence). Trimming removed 5 bases at V and 1 base at J, with 17 bases between. The DNA for the CDR3 is TGTGCCAGCAGCCCCTGGGTGGGGATCAGGAACACTGAAGCTTTCTTT. Amino acid sequence: CASSPWVGIRNTEAFF. The full variable domain, with the rest looked up from reference TRBV7-9 and TRBJ1-1, is DTGVSQNPRHKITKRGQNVTFRCDPISEHNRLYWYRQTLGQGPEFLTYFQNEAQLEKSRLLSDRFSAERPKGSFSTLEIQRTEQGDSAMYLCASSPWVGIRNTEAFFGQGTRLTVV.

The chain links TRBV2 to TRBJ2-3; D is uncertain. V was cut by 0 bases and J by 3 bases, with 7 bases left in between. Germline values: CDR1 SNHLY, CDR2 FYNNEI. The CDR3 length is 14 residues. CDR3: CASSEAGQTDTQYF. The CDR3 nucleotides are TGTGCCAGCAGTGAAGCCGGGCAAACAGATACGCAGTATTTT. The full variable domain, rest sourced from reference TRBV2 and TRBJ2-3, is EPEVTQTPSHQVTQMGQEVILRCVPISNHLYFYWYRQILGQKVEFLVSFYNNEISEKSEIFDDQFSVERPDGSNFTLKIRSTKLEDSAMYFCASSEAGQTDTQYFGPGTRLTVL.

The V and J genes are TRBV6-5 and TRBJ2-7; maybe TRBD1 (6 bases). The germline V gene encodes CDR1 MNHEY and CDR2 SVGAGI. V shed 6 bases and J shed 5 bases, with 11 bases lying between them. This CDR3 is 12 amino acids long. The CDR3 bases are TGTGCCAGCAGCACCAGGACAGACGAGCAGTACTTC. Its protein is CASSTRTDEQYF.

Comment on this clone: Different DNA sequences within this sample yield the same CDR3. The rearrangement links TRBV6-4 to TRBJ2-1, with 7 bases lining up with TRBD1. V lost 0 bases, J lost 4 bases, and 3 bases stayed unmatched. CDR1 is MRHNA and CDR2 is SNTAGT in the germline V gene. This CDR3 has 15 amino acids. The CDR3 is CASSDSAGGYNEQFF. CDR3 sequence (DNA): TGTGCCAGCAGTGACTCCGCAGGGGGTTACAATGAGCAGTTCTTC.

This sequence joins TRBV2 and TRBJ2-2; 12 bases align to TRBD2. The CDR3 has 15 amino acids. Trimming took 6 bases from V and 5 from J; bases not matched to a gene: 4. CDR1 is SNHLY, CDR2 FYNNEI, per germline. In nucleotides, the CDR3 is TGTGCCAGCAGGGGGGGGACTAGCGGGACCGGGGAGCTGTTTTTT. It specifies CASRGGTSGTGELFF.

The chain employs TRBV7-2 and TRBJ2-7; the match to TRBD2 covers 11 bases. The V and J ends lost 5 bases and 2 bases, in that order; junction bases with no gene match: 5. This CDR3 is built from 15 residues. The germline V gene has CDR1 SGHTA and CDR2 FQGNSA. DNA for the CDR3: TGTGCCAGCAGCGTTAGCGGGGGGGCCCCCTACGAGCAGTACTTC. This encodes CASSVSGGAPYEQYF.

The sample holds a few counts of this clone. This chain uses TRBV5-6 with TRBJ1-1; 8 bases fit TRBD1. The CDR3 is 16 amino acids. Germline-derived CDR1 and CDR2 are SGHDT and YYEEEE. V was pared by 4 bases and J by 7 bases, with 15 bases of the junction left unmatched. In nucleotides, the CDR3 is TGTGCCAGCAGCGGGCAGGGGGCGGGGGTCGTGGGTGAAGCTTTCTTT. Protein sequence: CASSGQGAGVVGEAFF.

This sequence joins TRBV19 and TRBJ2-7; either TRBD1 or TRBD2 may supply D (5 bases each). Per germline, CDR1 LNHDA and CDR2 SQIVND (reference sequence). The V end lost 4 bases, the J end lost 6 bases, and 13 bases lay between the germline ends. The CDR3 runs 13 residues. CDR3 bases: TGTGCCAGTAGTAAAGGGACCTCGGGCGAGCAGTACTTC. Translating gives CASSKGTSGEQYF.